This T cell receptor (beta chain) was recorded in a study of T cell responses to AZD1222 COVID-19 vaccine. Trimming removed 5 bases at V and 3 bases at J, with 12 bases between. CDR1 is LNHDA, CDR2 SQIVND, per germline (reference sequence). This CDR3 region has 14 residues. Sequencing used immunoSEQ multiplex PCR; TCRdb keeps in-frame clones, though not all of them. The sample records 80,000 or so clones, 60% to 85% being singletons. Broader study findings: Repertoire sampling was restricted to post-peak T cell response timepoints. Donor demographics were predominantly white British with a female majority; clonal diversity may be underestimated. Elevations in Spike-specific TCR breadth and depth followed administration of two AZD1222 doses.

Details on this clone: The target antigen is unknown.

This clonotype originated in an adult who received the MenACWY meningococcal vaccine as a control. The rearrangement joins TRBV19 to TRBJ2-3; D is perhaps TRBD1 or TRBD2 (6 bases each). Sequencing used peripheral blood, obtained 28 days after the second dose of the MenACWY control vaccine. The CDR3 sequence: CASSWRGQTDTQYF. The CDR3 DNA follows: TGTGCCAGTAGTTGGAGGGGACAAACAGATACGCAGTATTTT. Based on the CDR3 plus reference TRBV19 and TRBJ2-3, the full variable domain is DGGITQSPKYLFRKEGQNVTLSCEQNLNHDAMYWYRQDPGQGLRLIYYSQIVNDFQKGDIAEGYSVSREKKESFPLTVTSAQKNPTAFYLCASSWRGQTDTQYFGPGTRLTVL.